This TCR beta chain was documented in a study of blood T cell repertoires in COVID-19. TCRdb keeps only in-frame clones here, not all; method: immunoSEQ multiplex PCR. The sample shows 60,000 to 90,000 clones, roughly 84% of them seen only once. The CDR3 spans 12 residues. This clone was detected once. The rearrangement uses TRBV12-3 or TRBV12-4 and TRBJ1-1; the D gene is possibly TRBD1 (6 bases). The TCR was taken from a man in his 60s with COVID-19, enrolled during active disease. The sample consisted of peripheral blood. The CDR3 DNA follows: TGTGGTTCATACAGGGTGAACACTGAAGCTTTCTTT. This codes for CGSYRVNTEAFF.